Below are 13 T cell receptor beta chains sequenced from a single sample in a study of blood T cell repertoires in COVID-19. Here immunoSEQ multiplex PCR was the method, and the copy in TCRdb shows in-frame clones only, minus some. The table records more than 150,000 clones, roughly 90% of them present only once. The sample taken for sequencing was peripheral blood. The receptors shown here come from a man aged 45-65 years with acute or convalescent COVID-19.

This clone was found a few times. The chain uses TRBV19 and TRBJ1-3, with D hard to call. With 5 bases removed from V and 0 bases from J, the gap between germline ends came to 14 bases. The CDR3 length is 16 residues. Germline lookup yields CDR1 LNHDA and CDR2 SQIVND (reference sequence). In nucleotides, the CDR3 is TGTGCCAGTAGTTCCAGTGGCGGATTCTCTGGAAACACCATATATTTT. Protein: CASSSSGGFSGNTIYF. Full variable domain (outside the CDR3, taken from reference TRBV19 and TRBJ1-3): DGGITQSPKYLFRKEGQNVTLSCEQNLNHDAMYWYRQDPGQGLRLIYYSQIVNDFQKGDIAEGYSVSREKKESFPLTVTSAQKNPTAFYLCASSSSGGFSGNTIYFGEGSWLTVV.

CDR3 in amino acids: CASSDPQGPLHF. The CDR3 DNA follows: TGTGCCAGCAGCGACCCACAGGGACCCCTCCACTTT. The J gene is TRBJ1-6, the V gene TRBV7-2; maybe TRBD1 (6 bases). Germline V gene lookup returns CDR1 SGHTA and CDR2 FQGNSA. This CDR3 is built from 12 residues. V gave up 5 bases and J gave up 12 bases, with 11 bases separating them.

CDR3 DNA: TGTGCCAGTAGTGACAGGGCCCTAAGCTATGGCTACACCTTC. This sequence encodes CASSDRALSYGYTF. J is TRBJ1-2 and V is TRBV19, with 7 nucleotides matching TRBD1. The CDR3 sequence is 14 residues long. Trimming at V came to 5 bases and at J to 4 bases, leaving 7 bases not matched to a gene. CDR1 and CDR2 from the germline V gene are LNHDA and SQIVND (reference sequence).

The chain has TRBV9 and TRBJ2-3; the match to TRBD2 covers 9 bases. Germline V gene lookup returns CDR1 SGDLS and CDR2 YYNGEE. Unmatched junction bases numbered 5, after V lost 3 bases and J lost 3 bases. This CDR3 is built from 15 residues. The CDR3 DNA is TGTGCCAGCAGCGACAGCGGGAGGCAGACAGATACGCAGTATTTT. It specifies CASSDSGRQTDTQYF.

The CDR3 loop is CASSRLAGTRQETQYF. CDR3 in DNA: TGTGCCAGCAGCCGACTAGCGGGGACAAGGCAGGAGACCCAGTACTTC. This chain uses TRBV11-2 with TRBJ2-5; 11 positions agree with TRBD2. Germline V gives CDR1 SGHAT, CDR2 FQNNGV. CDR3 length: 16 amino acids. V was clipped by 5 bases and J by 5 bases; unmatched bases: 10.

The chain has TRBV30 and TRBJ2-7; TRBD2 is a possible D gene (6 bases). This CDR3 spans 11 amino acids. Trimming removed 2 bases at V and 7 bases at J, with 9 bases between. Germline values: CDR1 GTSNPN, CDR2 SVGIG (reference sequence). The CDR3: CAWSIGREQYF. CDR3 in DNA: TGTGCCTGGAGTATAGGGAGGGAGCAGTACTTC.

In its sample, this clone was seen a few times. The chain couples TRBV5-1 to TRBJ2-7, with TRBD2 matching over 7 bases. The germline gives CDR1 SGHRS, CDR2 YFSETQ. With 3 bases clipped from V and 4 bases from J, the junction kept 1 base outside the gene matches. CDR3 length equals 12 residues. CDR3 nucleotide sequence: TGCGCCAGCAGCTCCGGGGGGTACGAGCAGTACTTC. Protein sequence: CASSSGGYEQYF.

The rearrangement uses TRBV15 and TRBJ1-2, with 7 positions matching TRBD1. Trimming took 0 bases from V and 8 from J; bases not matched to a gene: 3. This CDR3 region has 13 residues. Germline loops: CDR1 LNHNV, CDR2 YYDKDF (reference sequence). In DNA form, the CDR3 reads TGTGCCACCAGCAGAGATAGACAGGGCGGCTACACCTTC. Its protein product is CATSRDRQGGYTF.

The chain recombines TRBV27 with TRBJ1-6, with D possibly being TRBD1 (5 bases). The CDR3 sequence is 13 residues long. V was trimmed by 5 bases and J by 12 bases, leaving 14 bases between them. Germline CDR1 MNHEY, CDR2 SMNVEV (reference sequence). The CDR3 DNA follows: TGTGCCAGCAGTGCGGGACGGACGTTACCCCTCCACTTT. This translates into CASSAGRTLPLHF.

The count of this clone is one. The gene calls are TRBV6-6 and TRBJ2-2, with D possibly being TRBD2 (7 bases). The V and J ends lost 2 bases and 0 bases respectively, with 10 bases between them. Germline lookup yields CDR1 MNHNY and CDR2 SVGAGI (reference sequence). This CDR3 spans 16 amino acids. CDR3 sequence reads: CASSYAGAPNTGELFF. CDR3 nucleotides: TGTGCCAGCAGTTACGCGGGGGCCCCGAACACCGGGGAGCTGTTTTTT.

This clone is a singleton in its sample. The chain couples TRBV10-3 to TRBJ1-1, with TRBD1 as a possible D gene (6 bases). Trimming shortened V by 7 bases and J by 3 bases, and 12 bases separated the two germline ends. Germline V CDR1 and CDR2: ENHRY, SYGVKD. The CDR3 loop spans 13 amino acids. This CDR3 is CAITTGTDTEAFF. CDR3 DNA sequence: TGTGCCATCACTACAGGGACGGACACTGAAGCTTTCTTT.

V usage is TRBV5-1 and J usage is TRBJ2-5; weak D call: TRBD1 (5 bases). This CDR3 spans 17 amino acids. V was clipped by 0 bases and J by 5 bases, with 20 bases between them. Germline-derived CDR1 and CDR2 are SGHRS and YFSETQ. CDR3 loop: CASSLGGGGPAVETQYF. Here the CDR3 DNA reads TGCGCCAGCAGCTTGGGGGGCGGCGGCCCGGCTGTGGAGACCCAGTACTTC.

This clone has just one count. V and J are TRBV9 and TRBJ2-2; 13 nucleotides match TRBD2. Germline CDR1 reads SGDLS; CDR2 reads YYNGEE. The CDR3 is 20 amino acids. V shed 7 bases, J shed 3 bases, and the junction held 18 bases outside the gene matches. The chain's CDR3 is CASDASGTTSGGRDTGELFF. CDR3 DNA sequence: TGTGCCAGCGACGCTTCGGGCACGACTAGCGGGGGGCGGGACACCGGGGAGCTGTTTTTT.